The rows below give T cell receptor beta chains drawn from one sample of a study of cytomegalovirus exposure and HLA in healthy donors. Profiling relied on immunoSEQ multiplex PCR, and the TCRdb table lists in-frame clones only, not all of them. Among approximately 69,000 clones, 76% were seen once, and the ten largest hold roughly 3%. The source material was PBMCs. The receptors were gathered from a man between 18 and 35 years old in good health and CMV-seronegative. CDR3s include the opening cysteine and the closing phenylalanine or tryptophan. Size is omitted from some rows. Given values are once, few, many or a class for expanded clones.

abundance: NA
v_gene: TRBV18
j_gene: TRBJ1-5
CDR3aa: CASSTKGGGNQPQHF

abundance: NA
v_gene: TRBV4-1
j_gene: TRBJ2-2
CDR3aa: CASSQVQGARTGELFF

abundance: NA
v_gene: TRBV6-5
j_gene: TRBJ2-7
CDR3aa: CASSYLGQGSYEQYF

abundance: few
v_gene: TRBV6-1
j_gene: TRBJ2-1
CDR3aa: CASSEEGAGYNEQFF

abundance: few
v_gene: TRBV6-4
j_gene: TRBJ1-1
CDR3aa: CASTPTGGMNTEAFF

abundance: once
v_gene: TRBV7-3
j_gene: TRBJ2-7
CDR3aa: CASSLSGGSSYEQYF

abundance: few
v_gene: TRBV5-1
j_gene: TRBJ2-2
CDR3aa: CASSSVGGVRTGELFF

abundance: NA
v_gene: TRBV5-1
j_gene: TRBJ2-1
CDR3aa: CASSRSGESSSSNEQFF

abundance: NA
v_gene: TRBV14
j_gene: TRBJ1-2
CDR3aa: CASSQLDRGGSGYTF

abundance: NA
v_gene: TRBV5-4
j_gene: TRBJ2-7
CDR3aa: CASSLEGTLEQYF

abundance: NA
v_gene: TRBV27
j_gene: TRBJ2-7
CDR3aa: CASSPPLRSYEQYF

abundance: NA
v_gene: TRBV19
j_gene: TRBJ2-6
CDR3aa: CASSMGTGGSGANVLTF

abundance: NA
v_gene: TRBV19
j_gene: TRBJ2-5
CDR3aa: CASSIGFGETQYF

abundance: NA
v_gene: TRBV28
j_gene: TRBJ1-6
CDR3aa: CASSLSGTAAYNSPLHF

abundance: once
v_gene: TRBV7-6
j_gene: TRBJ1-3
CDR3aa: CASGPGVWGNTIYF